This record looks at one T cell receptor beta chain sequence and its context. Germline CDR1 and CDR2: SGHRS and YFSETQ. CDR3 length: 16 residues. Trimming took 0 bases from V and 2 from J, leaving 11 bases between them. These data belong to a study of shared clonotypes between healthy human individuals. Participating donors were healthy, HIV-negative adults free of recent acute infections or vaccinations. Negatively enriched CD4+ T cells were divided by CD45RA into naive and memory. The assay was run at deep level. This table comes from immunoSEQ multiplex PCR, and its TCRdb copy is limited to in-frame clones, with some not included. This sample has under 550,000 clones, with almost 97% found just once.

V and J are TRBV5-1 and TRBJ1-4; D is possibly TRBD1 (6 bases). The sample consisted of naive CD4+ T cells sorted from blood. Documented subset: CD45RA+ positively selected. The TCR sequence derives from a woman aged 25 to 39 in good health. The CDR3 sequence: CASSLVGGETNEKLFF. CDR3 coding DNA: TGCGCCAGCAGCTTGGTAGGGGGTGAGACTAATGAAAAACTGTTTTTT. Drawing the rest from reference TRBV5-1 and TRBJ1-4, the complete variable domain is KAGVTQTPRYLIKTRGQQVTLSCSPISGHRSVSWYQQTPGQGLQFLFEYFSETQRNKGNFPGRFSGRQFSNSRSEMNVSTLELGDSALYLCASSLVGGETNEKLFFGSGTQLSVL.